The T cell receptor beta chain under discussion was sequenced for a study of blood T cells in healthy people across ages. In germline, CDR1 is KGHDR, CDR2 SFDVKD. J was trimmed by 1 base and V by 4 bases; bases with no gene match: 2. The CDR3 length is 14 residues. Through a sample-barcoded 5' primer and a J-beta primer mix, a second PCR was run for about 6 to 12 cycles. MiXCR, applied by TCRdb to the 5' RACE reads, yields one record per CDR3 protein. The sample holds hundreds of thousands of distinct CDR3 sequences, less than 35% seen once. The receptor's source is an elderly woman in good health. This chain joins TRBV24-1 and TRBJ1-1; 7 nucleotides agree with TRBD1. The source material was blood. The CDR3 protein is CATSETGQNTEAFF. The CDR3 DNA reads TGTGCCACCAGTGAGACAGGGCAGAACACTGAAGCTTTCTTT.